This is a list of T cell receptor beta chains from one sample in a study of blood T cell repertoires in COVID-19. Produced via immunoSEQ multiplex PCR; TCRdb's table is partial and in-frame only. The sample lists approximately 30,000 clones; roughly nine tenths were seen once. Sequenced sample: peripheral blood. All receptors come from a human donor in a cohort sampled during active COVID-19. The CDR3 runs from the conserved cysteine through the conserved F or W. D genes are given only for firm matches. Clone size is shown for a subset of rows, as once, few, many or a class of expanded clone.

TRBJ2-7 | TRBD2 | TRBV18 | . | CASSPYSGGPGEGFWREQYF | TGTGCCAGCTCACCATACTCGGGGGGGCCAGGAGAAGGCTTTTGGAGGGAGCAGTACTTC
TRBJ1-1 | . | TRBV6-4 | once | CASSRERNTEAFF | TGTGCCAGCAGTCGGGAGAGGAACACTGAAGCTTTCTTT
TRBJ1-5 | TRBD1 | TRBV2 | . | CASENDRGGNQPQHF | TGTGCCAGCGAAAACGACAGGGGTGGCAATCAGCCCCAGCATTTT
TRBJ1-5 | . | TRBV12-3/TRBV12-4 | . | CASRNGPQPQHF | TGTGCCAGCAGGAACGGTCCTCAGCCCCAGCATTTT
TRBJ1-3 | TRBD1 | TRBV5-4 | . | CASSSPGQGPLSGNTIYF | TGTGCCAGCAGCTCCCCGGGACAGGGACCTTTATCTGGAAACACCATATATTTT
TRBJ2-3 | TRBD2 | TRBV9 | . | CASSVADLAGDYPSTDTQYF | TGTGCCAGCAGCGTAGCAGACCTAGCGGGGGACTACCCTAGCACAGATACGCAGTATTTT
TRBJ1-5 | . | TRBV11-2 | . | CASSFFRDQPQHF | TGTGCCAGCAGCTTCTTCCGGGATCAGCCCCAGCATTTT
TRBJ1-2 | . | TRBV7-9 | . | CASSLAEGLGGYTF | TGTGCCAGCAGCTTAGCGGAGGGTCTGGGTGGCTACACCTTC
TRBJ2-2 | TRBD1 | TRBV7-3 | . | CASSLNPGQGGSGELFF | TGTGCCAGCAGCTTAAATCCGGGACAGGGAGGATCCGGGGAGCTGTTTTTT
TRBJ2-5 | TRBD2 | TRBV4-1 | . | CASSQERASGGQETQYF | TGCGCCAGCAGCCAAGAGAGGGCTAGCGGGGGCCAAGAGACCCAGTACTTC
TRBJ1-4 | TRBD1 | TRBV12-5 | . | CASGDRDSNEKLFF | TGTGCTAGTGGCGACCGGGACAGTAATGAAAAACTGTTTTTT
TRBJ1-1 | . | TRBV7-2 | once | CASSLRGYPKAFF | TGTGCCAGCAGCTTGCGAGGGTACCCTAAAGCTTTCTTT
TRBJ2-1 | TRBD2 | TRBV20-1 | . | CSVSLAGYNEQFF | TGCAGTGTTAGTCTAGCGGGGTACAATGAGCAGTTCTTC
TRBJ1-1 | . | TRBV7-6 | . | CASSSVQDRNTEAFF | TGTGCCAGCAGCTCGGTTCAAGACAGGAACACTGAAGCTTTCTTT